This entry lists 23 T cell receptor beta chains sequenced from one sample in a study of T cell responses to AZD1222 COVID-19 vaccine. Data came from immunoSEQ multiplex PCR; TCRdb stores just in-frame clones and leaves some out. The sample holds 110,000 or so clones, about 83% seen once. Sequenced material: peripheral blood, taken on day 0 of AZD1222 vaccination. The receptor set was obtained from an adult in good health.

The chain recombines TRBV3-1 (or the pseudogene TRBV3-2) with TRBJ2-1, with 11 bases that match TRBD2. With 5 bases clipped from V and 9 bases from J, the junction kept 15 bases outside the gene matches. The CDR3 length is 17 residues. Germline V gene lookup returns CDR1 LGHDT and CDR2 YNNKEL (reference sequence). The CDR3 spells CASSSRRTSGSWGEQFF. In nucleotides, the CDR3 is TGTGCCAGCAGCTCGAGGCGAACTAGCGGGAGTTGGGGTGAGCAGTTCTTC.

The chain couples TRBV2 to TRBJ1-5, with D perhaps matching TRBD1 (5 bases). The CDR3 contains 14 residues. The germline V gene encodes CDR1 SNHLY and CDR2 FYNNEI. V dropped 7 bases and J dropped 2 bases, with 12 bases sitting between them. CDR3 protein: CASKAGGGNQPQHF. DNA for the CDR3: TGTGCCAGCAAGGCGGGGGGGGGCAATCAGCCCCAGCATTTT.

Concerning this clone: Germline is not matched at one junction end, which may reflect a read error. The CDR3 bases are TGCGCCAGCTCACTACCGTCCGACTCCAACGAGCAGTACTTC. Encoded protein: CASSLPSDSNEQYF. The chain recombines TRBV5-1 with TRBJ2-7; D is ambiguous. CDR3 length: 14 amino acids. Germline CDR1 is SGHRS and CDR2 is YFSETQ.

The genes are TRBV12-3 or TRBV12-4 and TRBJ1-1; no definite D call. V lost 6 bases and J 5 bases, leaving 7 bases between the germline ends. The CDR3 has 11 amino acids. CDR3 nucleotide sequence: TGTGCCAGCAGCCACGAGACTGAAGCTTTCTTT. Residues: CASSHETEAFF.

The chain is built from TRBV28 and TRBJ1-5; D gene uncertain. The CDR3 runs 13 residues. The germline gives CDR1 MDHEN, CDR2 SYDVKM. Trimming left V 3 bases short and J 7 bases short, with 10 bases between. CDR3 loop: CASSFKGGQPQHF. The CDR3 coding sequence is TGTGCCAGCAGTTTCAAGGGCGGGCAGCCCCAGCATTTT.

This clone was detected once. CDR3 DNA: TGTGCCAGCAGTTCAGGGAGAGTGGGGGAAAAACTGTTTTTT. Its protein product is CASSSGRVGEKLFF. The rearrangement links TRBV7-9 to TRBJ1-4; D possibly corresponds to TRBD1 (5 bases). The CDR3 extends over 14 amino acids. The V end was cut by 6 bases, the J end by 8 bases, with 16 bases between. Germline CDR1 and CDR2: SEHNR and FQNEAQ (reference sequence).

This clone occurred once. This rearrangement joins TRBV15 to TRBJ1-5, with D uncertain. The CDR3 is 14 amino acids. CDR1 is LNHNV, CDR2 YYDKDF, per germline (reference sequence). V was shortened by 1 base and J by 3 bases, with 7 bases between the two germline ends. The CDR3 nucleotides read TGTGCCACCAGCAGAGGATTATTCAATCAGCCCCAGCATTTT. This gives the protein CATSRGLFNQPQHF.

V usage is TRBV9 and J usage is TRBJ2-3; D is uncertain. V was clipped by 0 bases and J by 3 bases, with 11 bases between them. Germline V gene sequence: CDR1 SGDLS, CDR2 YYNGEE. The CDR3 contains 15 residues. CDR3 sequence: CASSVGWSYTDTQYF. The CDR3 DNA reads TGTGCCAGCAGCGTAGGGTGGAGCTATACAGATACGCAGTATTTT.

J is TRBJ1-1 and V is TRBV19; D remains unclear. The germline V and J ends were trimmed by 9 bases and 5 bases, with 19 bases remaining between them. This CDR3 comprises 14 residues. Germline values: CDR1 LNHDA, CDR2 SQIVND (reference sequence). CDR3 nucleotide sequence: TGTGCCAGCCTTCAGCAAAAGGAGAGGACTGAAGCTTTCTTT. This translates into CASLQQKERTEAFF.

The chain is built from TRBV5-5 and TRBJ2-7; D is unclear. This CDR3 spans 16 amino acids. Germline CDR1 and CDR2: SGHKS and YYEKEE (reference sequence). Trimming cost V 0 bases and J 5 bases, with 18 bases left between them. CDR3 coding DNA: TGTGCCAGCAGCTTGGCTCGGGTGGGTTTGCGGAACGAGCAGTACTTC. It specifies CASSLARVGLRNEQYF.

In regard to this clone: Other DNA sequences in the same sample also yield this CDR3. This chain joins TRBV28 and TRBJ2-7; 7 bases are a match to TRBD1. The junction had 7 bases not matched to a gene; V was cut back by 9 bases and J by 2 bases. Germline CDR1 MDHEN, CDR2 SYDVKM. This CDR3 is 13 amino acids long. In nucleotides, the CDR3 is TGTGCCAGTAGGGCAGGGGGACCCTACGAGCAGTACTTC. This encodes CASRAGGPYEQYF.

This clone was counted a single time. This sequence joins TRBV5-1 and TRBJ1-2; D perhaps matches TRBD1 (6 bases). This CDR3 region has 12 residues. Trimming pared 5 bases from V and 6 bases from J, leaving 11 bases between. Germline V CDR1 and CDR2: SGHRS, YFSETQ. The CDR3 coding sequence is TGCGCCAGCAGTTTGCCAGGGGATGGCTACACCTTC. Protein: CASSLPGDGYTF.

V is TRBV6-2 or TRBV6-3 and J is TRBJ2-1; 7 bases match TRBD2. Trimming took 2 bases from V and 7 from J; bases not matched to a gene: 8. Germline values: CDR1 MNHEY, CDR2 SVGEGT. This CDR3 spans 15 amino acids. DNA for the CDR3: TGTGCCAGCAGTTACCTTGCGGGAGTCGGTAATGAGCAGTTCTTC. Its protein product is CASSYLAGVGNEQFF.

The chain carries TRBV6-6 and TRBJ2-1, with D tentatively TRBD2 (6 bases). The V gene's germline CDR1 is MNHNY and CDR2 SVGAGI (reference sequence). V lost 7 bases and J lost 3, with 10 bases in between. This CDR3 has 13 residues. The DNA for the CDR3 is TGTGCCAGCAAGTCGGGGGACTACAATGAGCAGTTCTTC. Translating gives CASKSGDYNEQFF.

This rearrangement joins TRBV5-1 to TRBJ2-7; TRBD1 matches at 8 bases. CDR3 length: 14 amino acids. V lost 4 bases, J lost 4 bases, and 7 bases stayed unmatched. Germline lookup yields CDR1 SGHRS and CDR2 YFSETQ. CDR3 sequence (DNA): TGCGCCAGCAGCGTGCAGGGGGCTCCGTACGAGCAGTACTTC. Its translation is CASSVQGAPYEQYF.

The chain combines TRBV27 with TRBJ2-7; D may be TRBD1 or TRBD2 (5 bases each). The V gene's germline CDR1 is MNHEY and CDR2 SMNVEV (reference sequence). There are 15 residues in the CDR3. Between the trimmed V and J ends, which lost 8 bases and 12 bases, there was a span of 29 bases. In DNA, the CDR3 is TGTGCCAGCGTTCACCCAAAAGCCGGGACGCGAGGACGGTACTTC. Protein: CASVHPKAGTRGRYF.

This rearrangement joins TRBV10-3 to TRBJ2-1; D gene unclear. CDR1 and CDR2 from the germline V gene are ENHRY and SYGVKD. The V and J ends lost 0 bases and 9 bases respectively, with 6 bases between them. This CDR3 is built from 12 residues. The CDR3 protein is CAISESEVEQFF. Written as DNA, the CDR3 is TGTGCCATCAGTGAGTCTGAGGTTGAGCAGTTCTTC.

V usage is TRBV15 and J usage is TRBJ2-3; 8 bases are a match to TRBD2. This CDR3 is 13 amino acids long. Trimming took 5 bases from V and 3 from J; bases not matched to a gene: 1. Germline V gene sequence: CDR1 LNHNV, CDR2 YYDKDF (reference sequence). The CDR3 here is CATSGGGTDTQYF. The CDR3 nucleotides are TGTGCCACCAGCGGCGGGGGGACAGATACGCAGTATTTT. The full variable domain, with the rest looked up from reference TRBV15 and TRBJ2-3, is DAMVIQNPRYQVTQFGKPVTLSCSQTLNHNVMYWYQQKSSQAPKLLFHYYDKDFNNEADTPDNFQSRRPNTSFCFLDIRSPGLGDTAMYLCATSGGGTDTQYFGPGTRLTVL.

The V call is TRBV6-5, the J call TRBJ1-2; 9 nucleotides align to TRBD1. The CDR3 runs to 13 residues. CDR1 is MNHEY and CDR2 is SVGAGI in the germline V gene. J gave up 7 bases and V 4 bases, and 4 bases lay outside the gene matches. The CDR3 here is CASSLRQGVGYTF. Written as DNA, the CDR3 is TGTGCCAGCAGTTTACGACAGGGGGTTGGCTACACCTTC.

The chain has TRBV5-6 and TRBJ1-4; D might be TRBD1 (5 bases). Looked up from germline, CDR1 is SGHDT and CDR2 is YYEEEE. The CDR3 totals 13 residues. With 4 bases removed from V and 7 bases from J, the gap between germline ends came to 11 bases. The CDR3 coding sequence is TGTGCCAGCAGCCCACAAGGGGTTGAAAAACTGTTTTTT. This gives the protein CASSPQGVEKLFF.

The rearrangement links TRBV3-1 (or the pseudogene TRBV3-2) to TRBJ2-7; D is uncertain. Looked up from germline, CDR1 is LGHDT and CDR2 is YNNKEL (reference sequence). Deletions cut 0 bases from V and 7 bases from J, with 4 bases between. The CDR3 length is 11 residues. CDR3 coding DNA: TGTGCCAGCAGCCAAGATAGGGAGCAGTACTTC. It codes for CASSQDREQYF.

The rearrangement links TRBV18 to TRBJ2-5; unclear D gene. Germline V lookup: CDR1 KGHSH, CDR2 LQKENI. V lost 3 bases and J 1 base, leaving 12 bases between the germline ends. The CDR3 runs 15 residues. CDR3 protein: CASSPLNSFQETQYF. CDR3 in DNA: TGTGCCAGCTCACCCCTTAACAGTTTCCAAGAGACCCAGTACTTC.

J is TRBJ2-1 and V is TRBV7-2, with TRBD1 matching 8 bases. CDR1 and CDR2 (germline): SGHTA, FQGNSA. The CDR3 runs 14 residues. V lost 5 bases, J lost 3 bases, and 3 bases stayed unmatched. Written as DNA, the CDR3 is TGTGCCAGCAGCGCTGACAGGGGCTACAATGAGCAGTTCTTC. Protein product: CASSADRGYNEQFF.